The source of this T cell receptor (beta chain) is a study of T cells in pancreatic ductal adenocarcinoma. Surgery without prior neoadjuvant therapy was the treatment of the selected pancreatic ductal adenocarcinoma patients. Per germline, CDR1 SNHLY and CDR2 FYNNEI. With 5 bases clipped from V and 5 bases from J, the junction kept 5 bases outside the gene matches. The CDR3 runs 15 residues. Repertoires were generated with immunoSEQ multiplex PCR, while TCRdb's copy carries only in-frame clones and drops some. The table records about 11,000 clones, 70% to 90% of them present only once. The sample was PBMCs. The source is a human donor with pancreatic ductal adenocarcinoma. V and J are TRBV2 and TRBJ2-2, with 10 bases that match TRBD2. The chain's CDR3 is CASSSSGSGTGELFF. The CDR3 DNA reads TGTGCCAGCAGTTCTAGCGGGAGCGGTACCGGGGAGCTGTTTTTT.